This T cell receptor (beta chain) came from a study of prognosis after radiotherapy for stage I lung cancer. V lost 0 bases to trimming and J lost 7 bases, with 9 bases between them. The CDR3 length is 13 residues. CDR1 is DFQATT and CDR2 is SNEGSKA in the germline V gene (reference sequence). This clonotype came up many times. The TCR beta CDR3 region was amplified from genomic DNA, with two rounds of multiplex PCR being used for the amplification. Each TRBV and TRBJ gene had its own primer in the first PCR round. A single record per CDR3 protein comes from TCRdb applying MiXCR to the multiplex PCR reads. The sample shows some 56,000 distinct CDR3 sequences, around 27% of them seen only once.

The sample in question was PBMCs, obtained before or after stereotactic body radiation therapy (not recorded which). The gene calls are TRBV20-1 and TRBJ1-4, with a tentative D call TRBD1 (6 bases). The source of this sequence is a donor of 50 years or more with non-small cell lung cancer. DNA for the CDR3: TGCAGTGCTAGAGAACAGGGAGGTGAAAAACTGTTTTTT. This encodes CSAREQGGEKLFF.